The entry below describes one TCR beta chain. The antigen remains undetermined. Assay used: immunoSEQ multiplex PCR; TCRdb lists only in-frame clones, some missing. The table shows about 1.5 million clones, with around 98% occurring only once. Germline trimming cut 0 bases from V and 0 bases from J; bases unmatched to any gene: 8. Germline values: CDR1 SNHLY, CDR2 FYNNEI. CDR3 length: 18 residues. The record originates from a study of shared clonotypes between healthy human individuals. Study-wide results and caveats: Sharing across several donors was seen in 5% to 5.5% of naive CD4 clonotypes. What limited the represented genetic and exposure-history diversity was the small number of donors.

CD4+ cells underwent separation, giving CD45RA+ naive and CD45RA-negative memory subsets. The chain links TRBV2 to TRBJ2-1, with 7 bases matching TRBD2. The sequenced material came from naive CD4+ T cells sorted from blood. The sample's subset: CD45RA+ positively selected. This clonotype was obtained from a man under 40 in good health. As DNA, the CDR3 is TGTGCCAGCAGTGAAGCCCCACCCCGACTAGCCTCCTACAATGAGCAGTTCTTC. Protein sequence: CASSEAPPRLASYNEQFF.